This T cell receptor beta chain derives from a study of naive and memory T cell subsets. Study-wide results and caveats: TCR transcript changes with activation or differentiation may affect this RNA method.

This clonotype has ten or more counts. The target antigen is unknown. RNA was extracted from 2.5 ml of whole blood of healthy adults. An oligonucleotide containing a UMI was ligated to the 3' end of TCR cDNA. Unsorted total RNA, roughly 1 to 1000 ng, was DNase treated before reverse transcription. Blood and skin TCR RNA was reverse transcribed with alpha and beta constant primers. A single record per CDR3 protein comes from TCRdb applying MiXCR to the 5' RACE reads. The table shows 25,000 to 30,000 distinct CDR3 sequences, with less than 25% occurring only once. The CDR3 runs 15 residues. Trimming left V 1 base short and J 0 bases short, with 7 bases between.

V gene TRBV12-3 or TRBV12-4 combines with J gene TRBJ2-1; D is unresolved. The sequence was collected from a female donor in good health. CDR3 sequence reads: CASSLVRGSYNEQFF. The CDR3, as DNA: TGTGCCAGCAGTTTAGTCCGAGGCTCCTACAATGAGCAGTTCTTC.